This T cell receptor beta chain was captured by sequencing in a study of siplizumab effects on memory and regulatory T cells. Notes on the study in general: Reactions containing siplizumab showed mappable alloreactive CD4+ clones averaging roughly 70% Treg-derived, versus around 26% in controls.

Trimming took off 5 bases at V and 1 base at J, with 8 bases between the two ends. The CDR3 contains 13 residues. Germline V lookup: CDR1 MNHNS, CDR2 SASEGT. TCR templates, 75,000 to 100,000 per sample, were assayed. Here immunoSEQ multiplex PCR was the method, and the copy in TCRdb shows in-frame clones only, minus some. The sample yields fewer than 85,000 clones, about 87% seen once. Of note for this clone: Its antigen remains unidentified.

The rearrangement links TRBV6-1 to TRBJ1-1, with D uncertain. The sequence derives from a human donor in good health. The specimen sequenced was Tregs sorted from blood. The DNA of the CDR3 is TGTGCCAGCAGTAAAGAGGAGAACACTGAAGCTTTCTTT. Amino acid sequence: CASSKEENTEAFF.